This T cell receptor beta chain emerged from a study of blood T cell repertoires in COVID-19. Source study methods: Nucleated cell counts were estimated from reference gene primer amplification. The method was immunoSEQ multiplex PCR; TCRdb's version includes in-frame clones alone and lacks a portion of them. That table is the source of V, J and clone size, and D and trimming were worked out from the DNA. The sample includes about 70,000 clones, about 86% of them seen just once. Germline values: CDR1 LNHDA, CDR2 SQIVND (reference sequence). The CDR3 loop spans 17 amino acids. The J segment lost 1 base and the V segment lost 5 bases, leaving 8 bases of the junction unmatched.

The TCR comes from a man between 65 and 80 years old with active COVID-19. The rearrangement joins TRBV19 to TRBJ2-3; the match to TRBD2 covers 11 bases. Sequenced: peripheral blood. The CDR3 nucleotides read TGTGCCAGTAGTCGACGTAGCGGGAGGGGGGGCACAGATACGCAGTATTTT. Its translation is CASSRRSGRGGTDTQYF.